These 5 T cell receptor beta chains share one sample of origin, sequenced in a study of human thymus T cells (dated by TCRdb to about 2020). Thymus tissue was collected as surgical resects that were removed during corrective cardiac surgery. The library was prepared using the immunoSEQ multiplex PCR assay. This immuneACCESS table, as held by TCRdb, lists in-frame sequences with V and J called but not all clones. Of the missing ones, under half trace to an unresolved V gene in checked studies; the others have no known cause. The sample yields about 130,000 clones; around 94% were counted once. The ten largest clonotypes hold 0.02% to 0.03% of the sample. The sample comprised thymus tissue. These receptors were taken from a boy in the first two years of life with a congenital heart defect but otherwise immunologically healthy.

A single count supports this clone. The gene calls are TRBV10-2 and TRBJ2-1; 7 bases align to TRBD2. V shed 8 bases, J shed 8 bases, and the junction held 3 bases outside the gene matches. Germline V lookup: CDR1 WSHSY, CDR2 SAAADI. The CDR3 loop spans 11 amino acids. CDR3 bases: TGCGCCAGCGGGGGGGGGTATGAGCAGTTCTTC. This translates into CASGGGYEQFF.

This clone was seen once. The chain joins TRBV19 to TRBJ1-4; TRBD1 might be the D (5 bases). This CDR3 spans 13 amino acids. The ends were cut back, 5 bases at V and 7 bases at J, with 11 bases in the middle. Germline CDR1 is LNHDA and CDR2 is SQIVND (reference sequence). The CDR3 here is CASSRDVGEKLFF. DNA for the CDR3: TGTGCCAGTAGTCGGGACGTAGGTGAAAAACTGTTTTTT.

This rearrangement joins TRBV28 to TRBJ1-6; 11 nucleotides agree with TRBD1. CDR1 MDHEN and CDR2 SYDVKM come from the germline V gene. The trim removed 6 bases at V and 1 base at J, leaving 11 bases unmatched. The CDR3 extends over 19 amino acids. As DNA, the CDR3 is TGTGCCAGCAGCCCCCGGGACAGGGGGTTAGGTTCCTATAATTCACCCCTCCACTTT. Translation: CASSPRDRGLGSYNSPLHF.

V and J are TRBV10-3 and TRBJ1-2, with D unresolved. Deletions cut 3 bases from V and 6 bases from J, with 11 bases between. CDR1 is ENHRY and CDR2 is SYGVKD in the germline V gene. This CDR3 contains 13 residues. The CDR3 is CAISDRSGDGYTF. Written as DNA, the CDR3 is TGTGCCATCAGTGATCGGTCCGGGGATGGCTACACCTTC.

The rearrangement links TRBV5-1 to TRBJ1-4; weak D call: TRBD1 (5 bases). V lost 3 bases and J 1 base, leaving 13 bases between the germline ends. In germline, CDR1 is SGHRS, CDR2 YFSETQ. This CDR3 contains 16 residues. The CDR3 DNA follows: TGCGCCAGCAGCTGGGGCCCCGGCTTAACTAATGAAAAACTGTTTTTT. Translation gives CASSWGPGLTNEKLFF.